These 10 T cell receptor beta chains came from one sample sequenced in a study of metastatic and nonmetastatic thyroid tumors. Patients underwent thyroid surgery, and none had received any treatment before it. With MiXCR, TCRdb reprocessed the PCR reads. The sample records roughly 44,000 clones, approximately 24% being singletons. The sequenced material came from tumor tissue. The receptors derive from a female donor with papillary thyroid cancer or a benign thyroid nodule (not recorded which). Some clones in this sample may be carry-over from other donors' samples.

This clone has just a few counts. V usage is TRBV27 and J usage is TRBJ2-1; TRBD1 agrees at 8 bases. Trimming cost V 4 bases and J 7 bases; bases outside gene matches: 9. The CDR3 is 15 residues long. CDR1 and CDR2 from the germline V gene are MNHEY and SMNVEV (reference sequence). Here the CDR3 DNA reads TGTGCCAGCAGTTCCATTGGACAGGGATATAATGAGCAGTTCTTC. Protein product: CASSSIGQGYNEQFF.

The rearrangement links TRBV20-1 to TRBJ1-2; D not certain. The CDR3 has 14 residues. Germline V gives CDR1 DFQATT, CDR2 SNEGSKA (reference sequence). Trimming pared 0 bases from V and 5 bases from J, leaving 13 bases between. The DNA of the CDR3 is TGCAGTGCTAGAGAGCCCCACGGGGTTTATGGCTACACCTTC. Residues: CSAREPHGVYGYTF.

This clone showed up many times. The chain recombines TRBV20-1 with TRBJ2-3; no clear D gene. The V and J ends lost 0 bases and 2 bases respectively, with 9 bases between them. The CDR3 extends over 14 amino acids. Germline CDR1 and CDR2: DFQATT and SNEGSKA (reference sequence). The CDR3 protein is CSAREMVYTDTQYF. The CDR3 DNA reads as TGCAGTGCTAGAGAAATGGTCTACACAGATACGCAGTATTTT.

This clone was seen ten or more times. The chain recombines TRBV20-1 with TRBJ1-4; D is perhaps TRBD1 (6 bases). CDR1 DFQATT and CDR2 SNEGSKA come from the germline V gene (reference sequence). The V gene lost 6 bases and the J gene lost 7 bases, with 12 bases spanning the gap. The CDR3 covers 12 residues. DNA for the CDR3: TGCAGTGCCGCAACAGGGTTTGAAAAACTGTTTTTT. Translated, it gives CSAATGFEKLFF.

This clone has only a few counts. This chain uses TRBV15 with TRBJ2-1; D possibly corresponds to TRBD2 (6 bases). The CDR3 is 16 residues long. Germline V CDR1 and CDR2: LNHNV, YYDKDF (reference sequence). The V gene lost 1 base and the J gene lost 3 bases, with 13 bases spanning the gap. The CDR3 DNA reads TGTGCCACCAGCAGAGTACTAGCCTCGGTCTACAATGAGCAGTTCTTC. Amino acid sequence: CATSRVLASVYNEQFF.

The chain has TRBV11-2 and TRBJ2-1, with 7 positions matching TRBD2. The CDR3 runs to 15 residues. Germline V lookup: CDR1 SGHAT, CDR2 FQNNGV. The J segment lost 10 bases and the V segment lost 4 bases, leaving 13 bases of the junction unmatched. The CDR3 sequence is CASSSGALAVREQFF. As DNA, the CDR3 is TGTGCCAGCAGCTCTGGGGCGCTAGCGGTCCGGGAGCAGTTCTTC.

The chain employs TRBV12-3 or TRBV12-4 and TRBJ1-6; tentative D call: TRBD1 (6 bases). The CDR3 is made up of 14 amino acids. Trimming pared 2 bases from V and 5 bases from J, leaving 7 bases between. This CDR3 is CASSLNRDNSPLHF. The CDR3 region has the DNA TGTGCCAGCAGTTTAAACAGGGATAATTCACCCCTCCACTTT.

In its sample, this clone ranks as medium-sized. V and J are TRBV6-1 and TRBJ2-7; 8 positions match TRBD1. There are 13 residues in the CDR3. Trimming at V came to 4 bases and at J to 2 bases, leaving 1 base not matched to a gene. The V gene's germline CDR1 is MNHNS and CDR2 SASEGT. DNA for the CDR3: TGTGCCAGCAGTGGGACAGGGCCCTACGAGCAGTACTTC. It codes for CASSGTGPYEQYF.

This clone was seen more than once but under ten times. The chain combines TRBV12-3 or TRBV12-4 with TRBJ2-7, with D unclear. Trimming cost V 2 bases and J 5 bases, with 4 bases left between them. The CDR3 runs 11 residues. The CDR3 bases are TGTGCCAGCAGTTTAACACACGAGCAGTACTTC. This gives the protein CASSLTHEQYF.

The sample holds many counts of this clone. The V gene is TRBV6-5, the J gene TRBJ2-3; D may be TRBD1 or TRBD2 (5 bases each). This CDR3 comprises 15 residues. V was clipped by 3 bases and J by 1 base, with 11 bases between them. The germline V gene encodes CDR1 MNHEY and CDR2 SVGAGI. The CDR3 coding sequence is TGTGCCAGCAGTTATATTGGGACGGGCACAGATACGCAGTATTTT. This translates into CASSYIGTGTDTQYF.